This is a list of T cell receptor beta chains from one sample in a study of T cells after yellow fever vaccination. MiXCR, applied by TCRdb to the 5' RACE reads, yields one record per CDR3 protein. The sample lists under 700,000 distinct CDR3 sequences; 17% were seen once. The specimen comprised PBMCs, sampled 5 to 6 days after the first yellow fever vaccination. These receptors were obtained from a man aged 18 to 30 who received the YFV17D yellow fever vaccine. The CDR3 runs from the conserved cysteine through the conserved F or W. The D gene is left open where the match is weak. Clone size is stated in some rows and not others, as once, few, many or a class when expanded.

>TRBJ2-3|TRBV9|.|TRBD2
TGTGCCAGCAGCGTAGGGCAGCCTAGCGGCCCCACAGATACGCAGTATTTT
CASSVGQPSGPTDTQYF
>TRBJ2-1|TRBV12-3/TRBV12-4|.|TRBD1
TGTGCCAGCAGTCTGCGGACAGGGGTGTTTGAGCAGTTCTTC
CASSLRTGVFEQFF
>TRBJ1-1|TRBV19|.|.
TGTGCCAGTAGATTCAGGGATTCTGAAGCTTTCTTT
CASRFRDSEAFF
>TRBJ2-5|TRBV25-1|few|TRBD1
TGTGCCAGCAGTGAATTGGGGACAGGGACCCAAGAGACCCAGTACTTC
CASSELGTGTQETQYF
>TRBJ2-1|TRBV11-2|few|TRBD2
TGTGCCAGCAGCTTTGATATTCTTGGGACTAGCGGGGGGCGCTCCTACAATGAGCAGTTCTTC
CASSFDILGTSGGRSYNEQFF
>TRBJ1-1|TRBV6-2/TRBV6-3|few|.
TGTGCCAGCAGTTACTCGTCGGGCAGCACTGAAGCTTTCTTT
CASSYSSGSTEAFF
>TRBJ2-1|TRBV19|few|.
TGTGCCAGTAGTAGAGGAGTCTCCTACAATGAGCAGTTCTTC
CASSRGVSYNEQFF
>TRBJ2-3|TRBV7-9|.|TRBD2
TGTGCCAGCAGCCCAGGACTAGCGGGGGCCTCCACAGATACGCAGTATTTT
CASSPGLAGASTDTQYF
>TRBJ2-5|TRBV20-1|.|TRBD2
TGCAGTGCTAGAGATCCTAGCGGGGTTGGGGAGACCCAGTACTTC
CSARDPSGVGETQYF
>TRBJ2-2|TRBV28|.|TRBD1
TGTGCCAGCAGTGGGACAGGGGTAGCCGGGGAGCTGTTTTTT
CASSGTGVAGELFF
>TRBJ2-1|TRBV30|.|.
TGTGCCTGGAGTGTACCGGGGGATGAGCAGTTCTTC
CAWSVPGDEQFF
>TRBJ1-5|TRBV5-6|many|.
TGTGCCAGCAGCTTCGGAACAGGTTCCCAGCCCCAGCATTTT
CASSFGTGSQPQHF
>TRBJ2-1|TRBV6-2/TRBV6-3|.|TRBD2
TGTGCCAGCACCACTAGCGGCTTCAGCTACAATGAGCAGTTCTTC
CASTTSGFSYNEQFF
>TRBJ2-4|TRBV12-3/TRBV12-4|.|.
TGTGCCAGCAGTTTAGATTCCCCCTATTCATCCAAAAACATTCAGTACTTC
CASSLDSPYSSKNIQYF
>TRBJ1-6|TRBV7-9|.|.
TGTGCCAGCAGCCCCCGTACGGCAAATAATTCACCCCTCCACTTT
CASSPRTANNSPLHF
>TRBJ1-1|TRBV27|.|.
TGTGCCAGCAAGAAGGGCTTTTTGAACACTGAAGCTTTCTTT
CASKKGFLNTEAFF
>TRBJ1-6|TRBV3-1|few|.
TGTGCCAGCAGTTACGGGACGGAGAATTCACCCCTCCACTTT
CASSYGTENSPLHF
>TRBJ2-3|TRBV18|few|TRBD1
TGTGCCAGCTCGCCCCCGGGACAGGGTTCAGATACGCAGTATTTT
CASSPPGQGSDTQYF
>TRBJ1-2|TRBV6-1|.|TRBD1
TGTGCCAGCAGTAAACCGGGACAGGGACGCTATGGCTACACCTTC
CASSKPGQGRYGYTF
>TRBJ2-4|TRBV7-9|.|.
TGTGCCAGCAGCTTCACAGACACCGCTCTCATTCAGTACTTC
CASSFTDTALIQYF
>TRBJ1-5|TRBV7-2|few|.
TGTGCCAGCAGCCCTCAGGCAGGGGAGGGACAGCCCCAGCATTTT
CASSPQAGEGQPQHF
>TRBJ2-1|TRBV7-9|few|.
TGTGCCAGCAGCCTAGGGTACTACAATGAGCAGTTCTTC
CASSLGYYNEQFF
>TRBJ2-3|TRBV2|few|TRBD1
TGTGCCAGCAGTGTACAGGGGCGCGGGGATACGCAGTATTTT
CASSVQGRGDTQYF
>TRBJ2-1|TRBV20-1|.|.
TGCAGTGCGCCAGGGTTCTTCAATGAGCAGTTCTTC
CSAPGFFNEQFF